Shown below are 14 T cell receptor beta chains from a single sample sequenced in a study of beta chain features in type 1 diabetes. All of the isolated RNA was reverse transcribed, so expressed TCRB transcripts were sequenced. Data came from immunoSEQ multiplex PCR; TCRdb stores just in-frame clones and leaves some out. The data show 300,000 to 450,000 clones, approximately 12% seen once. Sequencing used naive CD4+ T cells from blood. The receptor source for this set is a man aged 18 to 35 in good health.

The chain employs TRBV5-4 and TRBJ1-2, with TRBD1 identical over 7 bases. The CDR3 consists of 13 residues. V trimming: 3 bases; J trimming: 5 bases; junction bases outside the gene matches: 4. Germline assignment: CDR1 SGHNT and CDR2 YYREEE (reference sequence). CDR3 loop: CASSSGQFYGYTF. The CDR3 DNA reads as TGTGCCAGCAGCTCGGGACAGTTTTATGGCTACACCTTC.

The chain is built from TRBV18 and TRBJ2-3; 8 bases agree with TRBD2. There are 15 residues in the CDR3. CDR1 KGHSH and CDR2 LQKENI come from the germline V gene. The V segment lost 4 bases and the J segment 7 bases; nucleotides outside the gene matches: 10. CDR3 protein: CASSLPGLGTYTQYF. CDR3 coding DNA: TGTGCCAGCTCACTGCCGGGACTAGGGACCTATACGCAGTATTTT.

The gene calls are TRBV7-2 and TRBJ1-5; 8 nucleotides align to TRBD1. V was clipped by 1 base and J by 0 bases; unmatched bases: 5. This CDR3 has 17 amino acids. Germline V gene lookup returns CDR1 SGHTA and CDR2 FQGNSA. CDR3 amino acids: CASSLVQGAGSNQPQHF. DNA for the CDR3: TGTGCCAGCAGCTTAGTGCAGGGGGCGGGTAGCAATCAGCCCCAGCATTTT.

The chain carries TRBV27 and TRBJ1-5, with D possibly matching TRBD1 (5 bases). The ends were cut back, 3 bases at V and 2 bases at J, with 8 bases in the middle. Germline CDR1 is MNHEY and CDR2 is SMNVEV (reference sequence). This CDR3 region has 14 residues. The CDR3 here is CASSFRGGNQPQHF. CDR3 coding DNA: TGTGCCAGCAGTTTTCGGGGGGGCAATCAGCCCCAGCATTTT.

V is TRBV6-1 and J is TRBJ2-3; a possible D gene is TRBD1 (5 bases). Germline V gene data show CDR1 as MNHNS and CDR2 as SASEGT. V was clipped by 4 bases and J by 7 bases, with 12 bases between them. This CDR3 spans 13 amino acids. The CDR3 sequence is CASSGIRQNTQYF. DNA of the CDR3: TGTGCCAGCAGTGGGATCCGACAGAATACGCAGTATTTT.

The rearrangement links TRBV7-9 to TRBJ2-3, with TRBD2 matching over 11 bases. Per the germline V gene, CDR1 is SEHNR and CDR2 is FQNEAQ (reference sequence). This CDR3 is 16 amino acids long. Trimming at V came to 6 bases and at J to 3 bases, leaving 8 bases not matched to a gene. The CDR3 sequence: CASSHTSGRFTDTQYF. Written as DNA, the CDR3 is TGTGCCAGCAGTCATACTAGCGGGAGATTTACAGATACGCAGTATTTT.

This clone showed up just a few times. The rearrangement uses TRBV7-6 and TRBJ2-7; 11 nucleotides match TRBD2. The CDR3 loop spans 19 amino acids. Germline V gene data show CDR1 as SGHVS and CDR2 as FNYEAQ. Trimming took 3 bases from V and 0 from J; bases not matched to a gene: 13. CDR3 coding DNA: TGTGCCAGCAGCTTGGCCTTAGCGGGAGGGCCGCTGGGCTCCTACGAGCAGTACTTC. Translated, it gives CASSLALAGGPLGSYEQYF.

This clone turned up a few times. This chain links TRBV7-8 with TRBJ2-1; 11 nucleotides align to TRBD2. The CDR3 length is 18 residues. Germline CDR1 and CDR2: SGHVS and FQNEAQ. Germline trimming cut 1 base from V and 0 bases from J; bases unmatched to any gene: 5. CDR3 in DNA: TGTGCCAGCAGCTTAGTAACTAGCGGGGGATTCTCCTACAATGAGCAGTTCTTC. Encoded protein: CASSLVTSGGFSYNEQFF.

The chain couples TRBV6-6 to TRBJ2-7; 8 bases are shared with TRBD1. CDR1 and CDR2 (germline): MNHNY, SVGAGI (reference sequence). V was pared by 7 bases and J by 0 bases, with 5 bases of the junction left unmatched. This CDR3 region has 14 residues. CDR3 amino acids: CASTLGTGSYEQYF. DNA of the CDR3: TGTGCCAGCACCCTGGGGACAGGCTCCTACGAGCAGTACTTC.

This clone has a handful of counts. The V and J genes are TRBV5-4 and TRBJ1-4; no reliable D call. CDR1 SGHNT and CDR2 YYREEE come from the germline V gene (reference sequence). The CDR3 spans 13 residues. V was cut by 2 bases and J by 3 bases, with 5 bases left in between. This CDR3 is CASSLLSNEKLFF. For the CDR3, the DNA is TGTGCCAGCAGCTTACTGTCTAATGAAAAACTGTTTTTT.

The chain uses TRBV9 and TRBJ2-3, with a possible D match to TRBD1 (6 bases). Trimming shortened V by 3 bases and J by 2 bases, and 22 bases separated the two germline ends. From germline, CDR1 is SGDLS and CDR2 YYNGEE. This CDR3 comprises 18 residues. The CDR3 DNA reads TGTGCCAGCAGCGCACGAGGAAGGTTCAGGGGATTCACAGATACGCAGTATTTT. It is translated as CASSARGRFRGFTDTQYF.

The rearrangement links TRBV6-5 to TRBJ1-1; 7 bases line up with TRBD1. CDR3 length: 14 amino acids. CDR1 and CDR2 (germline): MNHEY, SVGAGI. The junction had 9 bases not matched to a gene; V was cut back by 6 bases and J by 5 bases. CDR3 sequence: CASRGSTGETEAFF. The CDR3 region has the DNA TGTGCCAGCAGGGGATCAACAGGGGAAACTGAAGCTTTCTTT.

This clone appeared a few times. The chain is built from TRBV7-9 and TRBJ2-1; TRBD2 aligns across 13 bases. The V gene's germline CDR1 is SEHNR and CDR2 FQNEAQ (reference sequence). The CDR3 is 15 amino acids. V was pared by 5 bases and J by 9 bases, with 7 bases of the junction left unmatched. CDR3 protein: CASSPRLAGGTEQFF. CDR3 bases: TGTGCCAGCAGCCCCCGACTAGCGGGAGGCACTGAGCAGTTCTTC. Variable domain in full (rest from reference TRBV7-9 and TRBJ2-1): DTGVSQNPRHKITKRGQNVTFRCDPISEHNRLYWYRQTLGQGPEFLTYFQNEAQLEKSRLLSDRFSAERPKGSFSTLEIQRTEQGDSAMYLCASSPRLAGGTEQFFGPGTRLTVL.

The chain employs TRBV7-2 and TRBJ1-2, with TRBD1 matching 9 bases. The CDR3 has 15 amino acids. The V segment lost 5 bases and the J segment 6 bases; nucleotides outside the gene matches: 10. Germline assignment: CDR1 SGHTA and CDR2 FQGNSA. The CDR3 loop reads CASSPPRGTGNGYTF. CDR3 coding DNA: TGTGCCAGCAGCCCCCCTCGTGGGACAGGGAATGGCTACACCTTC.